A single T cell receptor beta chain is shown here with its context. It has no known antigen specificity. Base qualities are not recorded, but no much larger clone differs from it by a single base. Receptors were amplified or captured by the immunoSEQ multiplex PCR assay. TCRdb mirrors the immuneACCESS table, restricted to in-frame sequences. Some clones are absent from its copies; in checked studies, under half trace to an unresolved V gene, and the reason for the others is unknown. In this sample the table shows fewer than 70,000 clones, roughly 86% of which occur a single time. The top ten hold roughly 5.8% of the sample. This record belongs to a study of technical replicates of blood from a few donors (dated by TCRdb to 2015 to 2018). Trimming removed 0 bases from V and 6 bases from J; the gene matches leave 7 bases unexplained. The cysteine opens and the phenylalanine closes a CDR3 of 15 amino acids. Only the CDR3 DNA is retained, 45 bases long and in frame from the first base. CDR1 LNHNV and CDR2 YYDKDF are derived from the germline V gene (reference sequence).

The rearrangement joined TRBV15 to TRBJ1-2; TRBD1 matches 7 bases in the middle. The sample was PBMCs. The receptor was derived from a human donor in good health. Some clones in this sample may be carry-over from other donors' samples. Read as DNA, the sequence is TGTGCCACCAGCAGAGAGGGCAGGGGGAGTGATGGCTACACCTTC. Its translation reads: CATSREGRGSDGYTF. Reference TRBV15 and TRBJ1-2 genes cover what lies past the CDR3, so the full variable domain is DAMVIQNPRYQVTQFGKPVTLSCSQTLNHNVMYWYQQKSSQAPKLLFHYYDKDFNNEADTPDNFQSRRPNTSFCFLDIRSPGLGDTAMYLCATSREGRGSDGYTFGSGTRLTVV.